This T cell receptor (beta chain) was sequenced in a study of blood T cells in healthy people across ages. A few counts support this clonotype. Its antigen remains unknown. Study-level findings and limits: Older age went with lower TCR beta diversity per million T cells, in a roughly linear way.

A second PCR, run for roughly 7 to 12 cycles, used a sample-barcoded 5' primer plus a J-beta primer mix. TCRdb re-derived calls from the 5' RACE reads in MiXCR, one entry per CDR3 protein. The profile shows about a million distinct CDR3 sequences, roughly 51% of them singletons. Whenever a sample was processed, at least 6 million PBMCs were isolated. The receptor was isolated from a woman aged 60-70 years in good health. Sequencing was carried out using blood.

This CDR3 is CASSQEGGRYQETQYF. CDR3 nucleotides: TGCGCCAGCAGCCAAGAGGGGGGCAGGTACCAAGAGACCCAGTACTTC. The chain carries TRBV4-3 and TRBJ2-5; perhaps D is TRBD1 or TRBD2 (6 bases each). Trimming shortened V by 0 bases and J by 0 bases, and 11 bases separated the two germline ends. Germline CDR1 and CDR2: LGHNA and YSLEER. CDR3 length: 16 amino acids.